The 10 T cell receptor beta chains below come from one sample, sequenced in a study of cytomegalovirus exposure and HLA in healthy donors. Both 60 Vbeta primers and 13 Jbeta primers went into the PCR. Clones were read by immunoSEQ multiplex PCR, and TCRdb kept only the in-frame ones, dropping some. Here the sample table reports 200,000 to 250,000 clones. The sample consisted of PBMCs. Receptors were obtained from a girl aged 2 to 9 in good health and CMV-seropositive.

J is TRBJ2-7 and V is TRBV6-1; 7 nucleotides align to TRBD1. The CDR3 sequence is 13 residues long. With V trimmed by 7 bases and J by 5 bases, 8 bases remained unmatched. Germline V lookup: CDR1 MNHNS, CDR2 SASEGT. CDR3 sequence reads: CASTQTGRDEQYF. The CDR3 nucleotides read TGTGCCAGCACCCAGACAGGGCGGGACGAGCAGTACTTC.

The chain is built from TRBV6-5 and TRBJ1-2, with D unclear. V gave up 0 bases and J gave up 8 bases, with 13 bases separating them. CDR1 and CDR2 (germline): MNHEY, SVGAGI. The CDR3 extends over 14 amino acids. CDR3 loop: CASSYSISGLGYTF. The DNA of the CDR3 is TGTGCCAGCAGTTACTCGATTAGCGGGTTGGGCTACACCTTC.

The rearrangement joins TRBV10-3 to TRBJ1-3, with D possibly being TRBD1 (6 bases). CDR3 size: 16 residues. Per germline, CDR1 ENHRY and CDR2 SYGVKD. Between the trimmed V and J ends, which lost 5 bases and 0 bases, there was a span of 14 bases. The chain's CDR3 is CAISPGTPISGNTIYF. Here the CDR3 DNA reads TGTGCCATCAGTCCCGGGACACCGATCTCTGGAAACACCATATATTTT.

This chain links TRBV2 with TRBJ2-3, with D hard to call. Germline CDR1 SNHLY, CDR2 FYNNEI. The V end was cut by 1 base, the J end by 0 bases, with 8 bases between. The CDR3 length is 15 residues. DNA of the CDR3: TGTGCCAGCAGTGAAGGTGGCTCTAGCACAGATACGCAGTATTTT. This codes for CASSEGGSSTDTQYF.

CDR3 in amino acids: CASSLIRGTGGELFF. In DNA form, the CDR3 reads TGCGCCAGCAGCTTGATACGGGGGACCGGCGGGGAGCTGTTTTTT. The chain links TRBV5-1 to TRBJ2-2, with D maybe TRBD2 (6 bases). The germline V gene encodes CDR1 SGHRS and CDR2 YFSETQ. Between the trimmed V and J ends, which lost 1 base and 7 bases, there was a span of 14 bases. CDR3 length equals 15 residues.

The rearrangement joins TRBV28 to TRBJ2-7; TRBD2 aligns across 11 bases. Germline trimming cut 7 bases from V and 2 bases from J; bases unmatched to any gene: 10. The CDR3 has 16 residues. Germline CDR1 reads MDHEN; CDR2 reads SYDVKM. The CDR3 is CASTVALAGGAYEQYF. The CDR3 nucleotides are TGTGCCAGCACTGTAGCCCTAGCGGGAGGCGCCTACGAGCAGTACTTC. The full variable domain, in which reference TRBV28 and TRBJ2-7 provide the parts outside the CDR3, is DVKVTQSSRYLVKRTGEKVFLECVQDMDHENMFWYRQDPGLGLRLIYFSYDVKMKEKGDIPEGYSVSREKKERFSLILESASTNQTSMYLCASTVALAGGAYEQYFGPGTRLTVT.

The V call is TRBV5-6, the J call TRBJ2-5; 10 bases are shared with TRBD1. The CDR3 consists of 15 residues. Per germline, CDR1 SGHDT and CDR2 YYEEEE. The V and J ends lost 4 bases and 7 bases, in that order; junction bases with no gene match: 10. This CDR3 is CASSDAGQGVGTQYF. The CDR3 region has the DNA TGTGCCAGCAGCGACGCAGGACAGGGGGTCGGGACCCAGTACTTC.

Here the CDR3 DNA reads TGCGCCAGCAGTTCTTTAGCGGGAGGAGGGACAGATACGCAGTATTTT. It codes for CASSSLAGGGTDTQYF. The chain uses TRBV5-1 and TRBJ2-3; 10 nucleotides line up with TRBD2. This CDR3 spans 16 amino acids. CDR1 is SGHRS and CDR2 is YFSETQ in the germline V gene. Losses at the gene ends were 5 bases for V and 3 bases for J; bases not matched to a gene: 9.

The J gene is TRBJ2-4, the V gene TRBV28, with D possibly being TRBD2 (5 bases). Germline assignment: CDR1 MDHEN and CDR2 SYDVKM. The CDR3 consists of 16 residues. Trimming took off 3 bases at V and 3 bases at J, with 15 bases between the two ends. The CDR3 nucleotides are TGTGCCAGCAGTTTCAGCCGGGGATGGGGCAAAAACATTCAGTACTTC. Translation: CASSFSRGWGKNIQYF.

V is TRBV28 and J is TRBJ2-7; 9 nucleotides line up with TRBD1. The CDR3 sequence is 16 residues long. Germline CDR1 reads MDHEN; CDR2 reads SYDVKM. Trimming removed 8 bases from V and 5 bases from J; junction bases left unmatched: 16. DNA for the CDR3: TGTGCCAGCCCCCCTCTACCGGGACAGGGTCGCGACGAGCAGTACTTC. This gives the protein CASPPLPGQGRDEQYF.